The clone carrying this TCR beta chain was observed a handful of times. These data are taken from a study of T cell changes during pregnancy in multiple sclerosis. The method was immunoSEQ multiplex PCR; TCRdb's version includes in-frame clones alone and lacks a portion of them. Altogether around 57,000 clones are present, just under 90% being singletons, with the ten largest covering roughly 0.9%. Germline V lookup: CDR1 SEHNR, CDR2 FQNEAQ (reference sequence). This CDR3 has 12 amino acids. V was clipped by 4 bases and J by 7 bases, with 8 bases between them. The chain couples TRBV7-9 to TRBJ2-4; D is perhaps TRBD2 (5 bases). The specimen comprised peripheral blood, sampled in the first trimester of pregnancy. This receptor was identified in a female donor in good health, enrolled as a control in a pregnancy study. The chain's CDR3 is CASSSGINIQYF. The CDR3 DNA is TGTGCCAGCAGCTCGGGGATTAACATTCAGTACTTC.